Below are 12 T cell receptor beta chains sequenced from a single sample in a study of shared clonotypes between healthy human individuals. Assay used: immunoSEQ multiplex PCR; TCRdb lists only in-frame clones, some missing. This sample yields about 480,000 clones, of which around 79% are seen a single time; under 15% belongs to the top ten. The sequencing sample was made of PBMCs. The receptors derive from a woman in her thirties or forties in good health. Some clones in this sample may be carry-over from other donors' samples.

The genes are TRBV7-8 and TRBJ2-3; 8 bases align to TRBD1. Germline CDR1 is SGHVS and CDR2 is FQNEAQ. Trimming took 0 bases from V and 5 from J; bases not matched to a gene: 4. The CDR3 length is 15 residues. The CDR3 DNA reads as TGTGCCAGCAGCTTAGCGGGACAGGAGAAAGATACGCAGTATTTT. It translates to CASSLAGQEKDTQYF.

The V call is TRBV9, the J call TRBJ1-2, with a weak D call TRBD1 (5 bases). The CDR3 sequence is 14 residues long. The V gene lost 0 bases and the J gene lost 7 bases, with 13 bases spanning the gap. The germline V gene has CDR1 SGDLS and CDR2 YYNGEE. The CDR3 region has the DNA TGTGCCAGCAGCGTAGACGCGGGGCCTAGTGGCTACACCTTC. Translating gives CASSVDAGPSGYTF.

The chain uses TRBV2 and TRBJ2-6; D possibly corresponds to TRBD1 (6 bases). The germline V gene has CDR1 SNHLY and CDR2 FYNNEI. The CDR3 contains 17 residues. Trimming left V 4 bases short and J 0 bases short, with 13 bases between. CDR3 bases: TGTGCCAGCAGTGTCTCTACAGGGAACTCTGGGGCCAACGTCCTGACTTTC. Protein sequence: CASSVSTGNSGANVLTF.

The chain has TRBV30 and TRBJ1-1; tentatively, D is TRBD1 (5 bases). Germline values: CDR1 GTSNPN, CDR2 SVGIG (reference sequence). The V end lost 2 bases, the J end lost 5 bases, and 18 bases lay between the germline ends. CDR3 length: 15 residues. The CDR3 DNA reads as TGTGCCTGGAGTAGAGGTCTAGCCCGGGGGACTGAAGCTTTCTTT. Translating it yields CAWSRGLARGTEAFF.

The rearrangement uses TRBV28 and TRBJ2-7, with D perhaps TRBD1 or TRBD2 (6 bases each). The germline V gene encodes CDR1 MDHEN and CDR2 SYDVKM. This CDR3 has 14 residues. Trimming left V 4 bases short and J 4 bases short, with 14 bases between. CDR3 DNA: TGTGCCAGCAGTTATCCCCAGGGGACTTACGAGCAGTACTTC. It yields the protein CASSYPQGTYEQYF.

The genes are TRBV7-9 and TRBJ2-1; the D is unclear. Trimming stripped 7 bases from V and 8 bases from J, with 15 bases between. CDR3 length equals 13 residues. CDR1 and CDR2 (germline): SEHNR, FQNEAQ (reference sequence). As DNA, the CDR3 is TGTGCCAGCACCTTCCGCCTTGGGGATGAGCAGTTCTTC. Its translation is CASTFRLGDEQFF.

The V gene is TRBV7-8, the J gene TRBJ2-2; maybe TRBD2 (5 bases). Germline V gene sequence: CDR1 SGHVS, CDR2 FQNEAQ. Trimming took off 5 bases at V and 1 base at J, with 8 bases between the two ends. The CDR3 is made up of 14 amino acids. CDR3 DNA: TGTGCCAGCAGCACCCGGGGGAACACCGGGGAGCTGTTTTTT. It is translated as CASSTRGNTGELFF.

The chain uses TRBV5-1 and TRBJ2-3; D may be TRBD2 (6 bases). The V gene lost 3 bases and the J gene lost 3 bases, with 11 bases spanning the gap. The CDR3 is 14 amino acids. Per the germline V gene, CDR1 is SGHRS and CDR2 is YFSETQ. The DNA for the CDR3 is TGCGCCAGCAGCTGGGGGGTGAGAACAGATACGCAGTATTTT. Translation: CASSWGVRTDTQYF.

The chain carries TRBV10-3 and TRBJ1-3; 8 bases match TRBD1. This CDR3 has 18 residues. Germline V gene data show CDR1 as ENHRY and CDR2 as SYGVKD. The V and J ends lost 3 bases and 2 bases, in that order; junction bases with no gene match: 12. CDR3 in amino acids: CAISDQRETTGAGNTIYF. DNA for the CDR3: TGTGCCATCAGTGATCAACGTGAGACGACAGGGGCTGGAAACACCATATATTTT.

This chain connects TRBV27 to TRBJ2-7, with a weak D call TRBD2 (6 bases). Germline CDR1 is MNHEY and CDR2 is SMNVEV (reference sequence). The CDR3 sequence is 13 residues long. Trimming shortened V by 7 bases and J by 7 bases, and 17 bases separated the two germline ends. CDR3 bases: TGTGCCAGCACCAGTGGGGGGTCGGGTGAGCAGTACTTC. Its translation: CASTSGGSGEQYF.

V gene TRBV2 combines with J gene TRBJ1-1, with D hard to call. CDR1 is SNHLY and CDR2 is FYNNEI in the germline V gene. Trimming stripped 3 bases from V and 10 bases from J, with 18 bases between. The CDR3 runs 14 residues. This CDR3 reads CASSDRSPRGSAFF. The DNA for the CDR3 is TGTGCCAGCAGTGACAGGAGCCCTCGGGGTTCAGCTTTCTTT.

The chain joins TRBV9 to TRBJ2-7, with D maybe TRBD2 (6 bases). This CDR3 is built from 16 residues. Between the trimmed V and J ends, which lost 4 bases and 0 bases, there was a span of 17 bases. In germline, CDR1 is SGDLS, CDR2 YYNGEE. In nucleotides, the CDR3 is TGTGCCAGCAGCCCCCGCGGGACGGAAGTCTCCTACGAGCAGTACTTC. Its protein product is CASSPRGTEVSYEQYF.